The rows below give T cell receptor beta chains drawn from one sample of a study of cytomegalovirus exposure and HLA in healthy donors. Assay used: immunoSEQ multiplex PCR; TCRdb lists only in-frame clones, some missing. The top ten hold about an eighth of the sample, which has about 73,000 clones, 65% to 80% seen once. The specimen was PBMCs. Receptor source: a man between 65 and 85 years old in good health and CMV-seronegative. Each CDR3 is given with its conserved first and last residue. D genes are given only for firm matches. Clone size appears in some rows only: once, few, many, or a class for an expanded clone.

>TRBD2|NA|TRBJ2-7|TRBV11-2
CASGRLAGVGEQYF
TGTGCCAGCGGGAGACTAGCGGGAGTGGGCGAGCAGTACTTC
>NA|NA|TRBJ2-1|TRBV6-5
CASSYGAGLNEQFF
TGTGCCAGCAGTTACGGGGCGGGACTTAATGAGCAGTTCTTC
>TRBD2|NA|TRBJ2-1|TRBV6-4
CASSVAGAAYNEQFF
TGTGCCAGCAGTGTAGCGGGGGCTGCCTACAATGAGCAGTTCTTC
>TRBD2|NA|TRBJ2-5|TRBV9
CASSVSGAGVPSGETQYF
TGTGCCAGCAGCGTAAGCGGAGCGGGAGTGCCAAGTGGGGAGACCCAGTACTTC
>NA|NA|TRBJ2-2|TRBV11-2
CASSLDTGIVTGELFF
TGTGCCAGCAGCTTGGATACAGGGATTGTCACCGGGGAGCTGTTTTTT
>NA|NA|TRBJ2-1|TRBV18
CASSLQAMGNEQFF
TGTGCCAGCTCACTACAGGCCATGGGGAATGAGCAGTTCTTC
>TRBD1|NA|TRBJ2-5|TRBV6-5
CASSYQTGGQETQYF
TGTGCCAGCAGTTACCAAACAGGGGGCCAAGAGACCCAGTACTTC
>TRBD1|NA|TRBJ1-1|TRBV18
CASSPQQGDGGTEAFF
TGTGCCAGCTCCCCCCAACAGGGGGATGGAGGAACTGAAGCTTTCTTT
>NA|NA|TRBJ2-6|TRBV19
CASSIRGRGAAGANVLTF
TGTGCCAGTAGTATAAGGGGGCGGGGGGCGGCTGGGGCCAACGTCCTGACTTTC
>NA|NA|TRBJ2-7|TRBV12-5
CASGLVLGLPHYEQYF
TGTGCTAGTGGTTTGGTACTGGGACTCCCCCATTACGAGCAGTACTTC
>TRBD1|NA|TRBJ1-3|TRBV5-4
CASSTPGQGNTIYF
TGTGCCAGCAGCACTCCGGGACAGGGAAACACCATATATTTT
>TRBD2|NA|TRBJ2-5|TRBV7-2
CASSLGGLGETQYF
TGTGCCAGCAGCTTGGGGGGGTTGGGAGAGACCCAGTACTTC
>TRBD2|NA|TRBJ2-3|TRBV7-2
CASSLEAGGSTDTQYF
TGTGCCAGCAGCTTAGAGGCGGGAGGGAGCACAGATACGCAGTATTTT
>TRBD2|once|TRBJ2-7|TRBV27
CASSSRRDYLRGQYF
TGTGCCAGCAGTTCCCGAAGGGACTACCTACGAGGGCAGTACTTC
>TRBD2|NA|TRBJ2-4|TRBV28
CASSLSSGGAKNIQYF
TGTGCCAGCAGTTTATCGTCGGGGGGGGCCAAAAACATTCAGTACTTC
>NA|NA|TRBJ2-7|TRBV7-2
CASSSLTYEQYF
TGTGCCAGCAGCTCGTTAACCTACGAGCAGTACTTC
>TRBD2|NA|TRBJ2-7|TRBV28
CATVIAGETYEQYF
TGTGCCACCGTAATAGCGGGGGAGACCTACGAGCAGTACTTC
>NA|NA|TRBJ1-1|TRBV6-5
CASRTRMNTEAFF
TGTGCCAGCAGGACAAGGATGAACACTGAAGCTTTCTTT
>NA|NA|TRBJ2-7|TRBV2
CASSEEVFGSRYTYEQYF
TGTGCCAGCAGTGAGGAGGTTTTCGGCAGCCGATACACCTACGAGCAGTACTTC
>NA|NA|TRBJ2-3|TRBV27
CASSLRLGQRTDTQYF
TGTGCCAGCAGTTTACGGTTGGGGCAGCGCACAGATACGCAGTATTTT